This is a list of T cell receptor beta chains from one sample in a study of cytomegalovirus exposure and HLA in healthy donors. TCRdb keeps only in-frame clones here, not all; method: immunoSEQ multiplex PCR. The sample carries more than 95,000 clones, 80% to 90% recorded once. Sequencing input: PBMCs. The receptors stem from a woman in her thirties in good health and CMV-seronegative. Each CDR3 is given with its conserved first and last residue. Fields, in order: clone size, J gene, V gene, D gene, CDR3 protein, CDR3 DNA. D genes are given only for firm matches. Clone size is given for some rows only: seen once, a few or many times, or a class if the clone is expanded.

size: .
J: TRBJ1-6
V: TRBV5-5
D: TRBD1
CDR3: CASSLVGQGPLHF
DNA: TGTGCCAGCAGCTTGGTGGGACAGGGTCCCCTCCACTTT

size: once
J: TRBJ1-1
V: TRBV6-6
D: TRBD1
CDR3: CASSMDRANTEAFF
DNA: TGTGCCAGCAGTATGGACAGGGCGAACACTGAAGCTTTCTTT

size: .
J: TRBJ1-3
V: TRBV6-1
D: .
CDR3: CASSGLRGYSGNTIYF
DNA: TGTGCCAGCAGTGGTTTGCGGGGCTATTCTGGAAACACCATATATTTT

size: .
J: TRBJ2-1
V: TRBV19
D: TRBD2
CDR3: CASSKTSGGANEQFF
DNA: TGTGCCAGTAGCAAGACTAGCGGGGGGGCGAATGAGCAGTTCTTC

size: .
J: TRBJ1-5
V: TRBV6-1
D: .
CDR3: CASSDSDRNQPQHF
DNA: TGTGCCAGCAGTGACTCGGACAGAAATCAGCCCCAGCATTTT

size: .
J: TRBJ1-3
V: TRBV19
D: .
CDR3: CASSIPRAIGNTIYF
DNA: TGTGCCAGTAGTATCCCCCGAGCAATTGGAAACACCATATATTTT

size: .
J: TRBJ2-2
V: TRBV7-2
D: .
CDR3: CASSSREAGELFF
DNA: TGTGCCAGCAGCTCTAGAGAGGCCGGGGAGCTGTTTTTT

size: once
J: TRBJ2-5
V: TRBV29-1
D: TRBD2
CDR3: CSGSGTSGAETQYF
DNA: TGCAGCGGTTCCGGGACTAGCGGGGCAGAGACCCAGTACTTC

size: .
J: TRBJ1-6
V: TRBV29-1
D: .
CDR3: CSGDRSSYNSPLHF
DNA: TGCAGCGGAGATAGGAGCTCCTATAATTCACCCCTCCACTTT

size: .
J: TRBJ2-2
V: TRBV7-6
D: .
CDR3: CASSLEGWRVTGELFF
DNA: TGTGCCAGCAGCTTAGAGGGCTGGAGGGTCACCGGGGAGCTGTTTTTT

size: .
J: TRBJ2-1
V: TRBV25-1
D: .
CDR3: CASSEVRFSYNEQFF
DNA: TGTGCCAGCAGTGAAGTGCGTTTCTCCTACAATGAGCAGTTCTTC

size: .
J: TRBJ1-6
V: TRBV5-1
D: TRBD1
CDR3: CASSPGQGVNNSPLHF
DNA: TGCGCCAGCAGCCCAGGACAGGGAGTAAATAATTCACCCCTCCACTTT

size: .
J: TRBJ1-2
V: TRBV6-5
D: TRBD1
CDR3: CASRRTGYGYTF
DNA: TGTGCCAGCAGGCGGACAGGTTATGGCTACACCTTC

size: .
J: TRBJ1-5
V: TRBV5-6
D: .
CDR3: CASSWGGLNQPQHF
DNA: TGTGCCAGCAGCTGGGGAGGGCTTAATCAGCCCCAGCATTTT

size: .
J: TRBJ2-1
V: TRBV9
D: .
CDR3: CASSGGVIENEQFF
DNA: TGTGCCAGCAGCGGGGGGGTCATCGAGAATGAGCAGTTCTTC

size: .
J: TRBJ1-2
V: TRBV6-5
D: TRBD1
CDR3: CASRKPGTANYGYTF
DNA: TGTGCCAGCAGAAAACCCGGGACAGCCAACTATGGCTACACCTTC

size: few
J: TRBJ2-1
V: TRBV18
D: .
CDR3: CASSPPRLPNNEQFF
DNA: TGTGCCAGCTCACCACCGCGACTGCCTAACAATGAGCAGTTCTTC

size: once
J: TRBJ2-7
V: TRBV11-2
D: .
CDR3: CASSQLIGGTGEQYF
DNA: TGTGCCAGCAGCCAACTCATTGGCGGGACTGGCGAGCAGTACTTC

size: once
J: TRBJ2-7
V: TRBV29-1
D: TRBD2
CDR3: CSVGPAGGAGLAYEQYF
DNA: TGCAGCGTTGGCCCAGCGGGGGGAGCAGGCCTTGCCTACGAGCAGTACTTC

size: .
J: TRBJ2-7
V: TRBV5-4
D: TRBD2
CDR3: CASSGLAGGTPYEQYF
DNA: TGTGCCAGCTCCGGACTAGCGGGAGGGACGCCCTACGAGCAGTACTTC

size: .
J: TRBJ1-1
V: TRBV29-1
D: .
CDR3: CSAGLPEAFF
DNA: TGCAGCGCGGGACTCCCTGAAGCTTTCTTT

size: .
J: TRBJ2-2
V: TRBV4-1
D: TRBD2
CDR3: CASSLQRAGANTGELFF
DNA: TGCGCCAGCAGCCTCCAAAGGGCGGGGGCGAACACCGGGGAGCTGTTTTTT

size: .
J: TRBJ1-1
V: TRBV2
D: .
CDR3: CALEVNTEAFF
DNA: TGTGCCCTCGAGGTGAACACTGAAGCTTTCTTT

size: .
J: TRBJ2-7
V: TRBV15
D: TRBD1
CDR3: CATSDLQGYAWEQYF
DNA: TGTGCCACCAGCGACCTACAGGGGTATGCGTGGGAGCAGTACTTC

size: .
J: TRBJ2-1
V: TRBV6-1
D: TRBD1
CDR3: CASSEIGTGEQFF
DNA: TGTGCCAGCAGTGAAATTGGGACAGGGGAGCAGTTCTTC

size: .
J: TRBJ1-1
V: TRBV19
D: TRBD1
CDR3: CASSMSGTGRPGGTEAFF
DNA: TGTGCCAGTAGTATGAGTGGGACAGGGAGGCCAGGGGGTACTGAAGCTTTCTTT